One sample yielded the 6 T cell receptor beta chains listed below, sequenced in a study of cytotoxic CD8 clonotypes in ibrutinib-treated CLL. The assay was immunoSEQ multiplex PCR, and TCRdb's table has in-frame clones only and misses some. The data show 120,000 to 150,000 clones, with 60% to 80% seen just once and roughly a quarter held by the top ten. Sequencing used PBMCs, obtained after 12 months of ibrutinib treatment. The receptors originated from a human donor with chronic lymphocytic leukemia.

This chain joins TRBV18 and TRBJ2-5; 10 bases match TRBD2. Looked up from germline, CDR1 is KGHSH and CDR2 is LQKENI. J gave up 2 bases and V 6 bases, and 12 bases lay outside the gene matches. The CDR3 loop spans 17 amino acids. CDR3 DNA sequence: TGTGCCAGCTCCCCCTCCGGGACTAGCGTCTCTCAAGAGACCCAGTACTTC. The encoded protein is CASSPSGTSVSQETQYF.

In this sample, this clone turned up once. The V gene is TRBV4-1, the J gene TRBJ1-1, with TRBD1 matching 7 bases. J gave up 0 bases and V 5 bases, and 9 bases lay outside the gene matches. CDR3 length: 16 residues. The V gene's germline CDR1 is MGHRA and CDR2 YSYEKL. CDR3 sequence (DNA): TGCGCCAGCAGCGTAAGGGAGGGACAGTTGAACACTGAAGCTTTCTTT. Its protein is CASSVREGQLNTEAFF.

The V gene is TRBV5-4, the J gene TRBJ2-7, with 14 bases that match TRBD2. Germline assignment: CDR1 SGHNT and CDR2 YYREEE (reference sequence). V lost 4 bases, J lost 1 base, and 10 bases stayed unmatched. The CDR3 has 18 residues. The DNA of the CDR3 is TGTGCCAGCAGCCCAGGACTAGCGGGGGGTCCACCATCCTACGAGCAGTACTTC. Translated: CASSPGLAGGPPSYEQYF.

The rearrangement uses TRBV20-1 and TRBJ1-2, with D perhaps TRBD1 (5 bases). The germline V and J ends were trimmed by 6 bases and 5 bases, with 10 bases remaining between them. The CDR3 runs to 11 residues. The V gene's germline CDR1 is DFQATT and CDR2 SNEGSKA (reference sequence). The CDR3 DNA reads TGCAGTGCCCGACAGTATTATGGCTACACCTTC. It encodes CSARQYYGYTF.

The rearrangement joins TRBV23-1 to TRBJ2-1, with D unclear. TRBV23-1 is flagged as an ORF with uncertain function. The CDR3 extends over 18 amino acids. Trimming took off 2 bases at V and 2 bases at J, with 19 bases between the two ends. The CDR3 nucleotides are TGCGCCAGCAGTCAACCTCTCCGAGATTTCTCAACCTACAATGAGCAGTTCTTC. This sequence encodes CASSQPLRDFSTYNEQFF.

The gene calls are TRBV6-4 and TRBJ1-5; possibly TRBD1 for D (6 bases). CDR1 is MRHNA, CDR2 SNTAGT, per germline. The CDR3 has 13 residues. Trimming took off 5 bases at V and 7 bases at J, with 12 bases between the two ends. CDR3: CASSPGAQQPQHF. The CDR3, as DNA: TGTGCCAGCAGTCCAGGGGCTCAACAGCCCCAGCATTTT.